The sequence of this TCR beta chain was determined in a study of beta chain features in type 1 diabetes. As concerns this clone: Its antigen is unknown.

Sequenced material consisted of expressed TCRB transcripts (all of the isolated RNA was reverse transcribed). The method was immunoSEQ multiplex PCR; TCRdb's version includes in-frame clones alone and lacks a portion of them. The profile covers 620,000 or so clones, with 15% to 17% appearing a single time and about 0.087% taken by the ten largest. Germline V lookup: CDR1 SGDLS, CDR2 YYNGEE. The CDR3 extends over 15 amino acids. V was cut by 0 bases and J by 0 bases, with 7 bases left in between. Findings and limits, study-wide: The cDNA sequencing approach could over-represent high-TCR-expressing cells. Patients' naive, central memory and regulatory TCRB repertoires appeared more alike than those of healthy donors.

The receptor comes from a man in his late teens or twenties in good health. The chain combines TRBV9 with TRBJ1-5; no definite D call. The sample consisted of naive CD4+ T cells from blood. This chain's CDR3 is CASSVEGYSNQPQHF. CDR3 nucleotide sequence: TGTGCCAGCAGCGTAGAGGGCTATAGCAATCAGCCCCAGCATTTT.